This paragraph covers one TCR beta chain sequence. The source of the sample is a study of blood T cell repertoires in COVID-19. Enrollment of patients from Seattle took place during active infection, with longitudinal follow-up. This CDR3 region has 14 residues. Germline trimming cut 4 bases from V and 4 bases from J; bases unmatched to any gene: 5. The V gene's germline CDR1 is MGHRA and CDR2 YSYEKL. Authors' analysis steps: Estimation of nucleated cell counts was performed using reference gene primer amplification. The method was immunoSEQ multiplex PCR; TCRdb's version includes in-frame clones alone and lacks a portion of them. From that table come the V and J calls and clone size; the DNA was used to work out D and trimming. The data show about 370,000 clones, about 90% seen once.

This TCR derives from a woman aged 25 to 39 with COVID-19, enrolled during active disease. The sequenced sample consisted of peripheral blood. V is TRBV4-1 and J is TRBJ2-7; 9 nucleotides match TRBD2. This chain's CDR3 is CASSPGLASYEQYF. The CDR3 DNA follows: TGCGCCAGCAGCCCGGGACTAGCTAGTTACGAGCAGTACTTC.